Listed below are T cell receptor beta chains from one sample, sequenced in a study of blood T cell repertoires in COVID-19. Here immunoSEQ multiplex PCR was the method, and the copy in TCRdb shows in-frame clones only, minus some. The repertoire holds 250,000 to 350,000 clones, with about nine tenths as singletons. The sample consisted of peripheral blood. Receptor source: a woman aged 25 to 45 with COVID-19, enrolled during active disease. The CDR3 runs from the conserved cysteine through the conserved F or W. Each record gives: clone size, V gene, D gene, J gene, CDR3 DNA, CDR3 protein. D genes are given only for firm matches. Expanded clones are given a class, and other clones once, few, many or no size at all.

-	TRBV11-3	TRBD2	TRBJ2-1	TGTGCCAGCAGCTTAACTAGCGGGAGCTATGAGCAGTTCTTC	CASSLTSGSYEQFF
-	TRBV7-2	-	TRBJ1-1	TGTGCCAGCAGCTTGTATCTTGAAGCTTTCTTT	CASSLYLEAFF
-	TRBV28	-	TRBJ2-2	TGTGCCAGCAGTTTGGAGGCAGAGAACACCGGGGAGCTGTTTTTT	CASSLEAENTGELFF
-	TRBV7-2	-	TRBJ2-5	TGTGCCAGCAGCCGTGCCGGGGGGCGGAAGACCCAGTACTTC	CASSRAGGRKTQYF
-	TRBV2	TRBD1	TRBJ1-1	TGTGCCAGCAGAGGTGGACAGGGTGCCGACACTGAAGCTTTCTTT	CASRGGQGADTEAFF
-	TRBV6-4	-	TRBJ2-2	TGTGCCAGCAGGACAGACCCGAGTACCGGGGAGCTGTTTTTT	CASRTDPSTGELFF
-	TRBV7-9	-	TRBJ2-7	TGTGCCAGCAGCTTGGGTTCCGGCGGTACCTACGAGCAGTACTTC	CASSLGSGGTYEQYF
-	TRBV19	TRBD1	TRBJ2-1	TGTGCCAGTAGTTTCCTTCAGGGGGACTCCTACAATGAGCAGTTCTTC	CASSFLQGDSYNEQFF
-	TRBV7-9	TRBD2	TRBJ2-1	TGTGCCAGCAGCTCAACTAGCGGGAGTAGGCATGAGCAGTTCTTC	CASSSTSGSRHEQFF
-	TRBV6-4	-	TRBJ2-2	TGTGCCAGCAGTGCTCAGGATGGGAGCGGGGAGCTGTTTTTT	CASSAQDGSGELFF
-	TRBV20-1	-	TRBJ1-2	TGCAGTGCAGGGGAAGACTATGGCTACACCTTC	CSAGEDYGYTF
once	TRBV9	-	TRBJ2-5	TGTGCCAGCAGCGCGCGACTAGCAGGGGAGGGGACCCAGTACTTC	CASSARLAGEGTQYF
-	TRBV19	TRBD1	TRBJ2-6	TGTGCCAGTAGTGCCCGACAGGGGAGCTCTGGGGCCAACGTCCTGACTTTC	CASSARQGSSGANVLTF
-	TRBV6-5	TRBD2	TRBJ2-7	TGTGCCAGCAGGACCACTCTAGCGGGAGGTTACGAGCAGTACTTC	CASRTTLAGGYEQYF